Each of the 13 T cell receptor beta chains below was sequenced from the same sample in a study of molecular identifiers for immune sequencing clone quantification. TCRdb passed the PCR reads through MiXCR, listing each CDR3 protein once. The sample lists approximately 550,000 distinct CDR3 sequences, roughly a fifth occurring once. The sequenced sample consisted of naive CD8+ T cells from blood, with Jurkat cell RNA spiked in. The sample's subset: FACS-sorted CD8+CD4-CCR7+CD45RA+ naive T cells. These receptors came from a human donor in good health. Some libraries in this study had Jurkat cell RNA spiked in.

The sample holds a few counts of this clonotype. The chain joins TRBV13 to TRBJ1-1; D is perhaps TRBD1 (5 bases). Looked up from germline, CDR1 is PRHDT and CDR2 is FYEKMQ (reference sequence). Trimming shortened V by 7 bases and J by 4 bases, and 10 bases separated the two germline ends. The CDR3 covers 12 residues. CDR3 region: CASTTQGTEAFF. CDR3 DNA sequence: TGTGCCAGCACCACCCAGGGCACTGAAGCTTTCTTT.

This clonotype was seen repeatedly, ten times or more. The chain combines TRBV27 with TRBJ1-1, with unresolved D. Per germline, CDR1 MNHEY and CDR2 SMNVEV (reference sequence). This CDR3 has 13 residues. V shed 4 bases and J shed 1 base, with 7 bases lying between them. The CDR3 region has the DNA TGTGCCAGCAGTTCTGACGAGAACACTGAAGCTTTCTTT. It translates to CASSSDENTEAFF.

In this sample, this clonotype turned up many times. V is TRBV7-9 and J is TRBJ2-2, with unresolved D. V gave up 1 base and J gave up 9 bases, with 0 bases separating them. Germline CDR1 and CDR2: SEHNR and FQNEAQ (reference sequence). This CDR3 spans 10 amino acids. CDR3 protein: CASSLGELFF. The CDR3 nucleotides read TGTGCCAGCAGCTTAGGGGAGCTGTTTTTT.

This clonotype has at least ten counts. In nucleotides, the CDR3 is TGTGCCAGCAGCCCTCTGACTAGCGGGGGTGAAATTGCCTACGAGCAGTACTTC. It is translated as CASSPLTSGGEIAYEQYF. The chain is built from TRBV7-9 and TRBJ2-7, with 12 nucleotides matching TRBD2. CDR3 size: 18 residues. Per the germline V gene, CDR1 is SEHNR and CDR2 is FQNEAQ (reference sequence). The trim removed 5 bases at V and 2 bases at J, leaving 13 bases unmatched.

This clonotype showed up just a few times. Here the CDR3 DNA reads TGTGCCAGCAGCTTTTCGGGAGGGGACTACGAGCAGTACTTC. Its protein product is CASSFSGGDYEQYF. This chain connects TRBV7-2 to TRBJ2-7, with 8 bases aligning to TRBD2. V gave up 3 bases and J gave up 3 bases; unmatched junction bases: 4. The germline gives CDR1 SGHTA, CDR2 FQGNSA. The CDR3 is made up of 14 amino acids.

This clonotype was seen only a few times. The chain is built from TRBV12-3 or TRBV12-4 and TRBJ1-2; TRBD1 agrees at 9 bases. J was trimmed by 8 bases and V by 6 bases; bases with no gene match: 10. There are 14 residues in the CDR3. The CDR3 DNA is TGTGCCAGCAGCCGGACAGGGGCGAAGAACGGCTACACCTTC. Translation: CASSRTGAKNGYTF.

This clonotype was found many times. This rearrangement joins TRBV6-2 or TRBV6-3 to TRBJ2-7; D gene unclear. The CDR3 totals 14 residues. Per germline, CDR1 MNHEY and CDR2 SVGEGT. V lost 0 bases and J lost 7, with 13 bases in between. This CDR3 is CASSYSIALNEQYF. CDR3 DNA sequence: TGTGCCAGCAGTTACTCGATCGCCCTAAATGAGCAGTACTTC.

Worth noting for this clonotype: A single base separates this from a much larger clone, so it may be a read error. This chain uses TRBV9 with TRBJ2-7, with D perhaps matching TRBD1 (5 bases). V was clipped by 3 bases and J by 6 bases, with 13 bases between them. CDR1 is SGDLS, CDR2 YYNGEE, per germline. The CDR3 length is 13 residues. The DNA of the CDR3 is TGTGCCAGCAGCGGTGGGGCTAACGCCGAGCAGTACTTC. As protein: CASSGGANAEQYF.

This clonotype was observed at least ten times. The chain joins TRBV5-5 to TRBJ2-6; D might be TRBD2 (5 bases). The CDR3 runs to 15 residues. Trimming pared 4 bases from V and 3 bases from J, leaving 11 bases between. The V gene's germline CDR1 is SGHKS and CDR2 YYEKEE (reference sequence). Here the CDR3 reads CASSAPRVGANVLTF. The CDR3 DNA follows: TGTGCCAGCAGCGCCCCGAGGGTTGGGGCCAACGTCCTGACTTTC.

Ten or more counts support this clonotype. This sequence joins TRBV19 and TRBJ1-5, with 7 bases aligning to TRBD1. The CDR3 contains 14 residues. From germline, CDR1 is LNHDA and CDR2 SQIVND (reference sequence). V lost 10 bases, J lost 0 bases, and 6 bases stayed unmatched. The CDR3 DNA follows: TGTGCCATCCCAGGGGGACTTAGCAATCAGCCCCAGCATTTT. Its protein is CAIPGGLSNQPQHF.

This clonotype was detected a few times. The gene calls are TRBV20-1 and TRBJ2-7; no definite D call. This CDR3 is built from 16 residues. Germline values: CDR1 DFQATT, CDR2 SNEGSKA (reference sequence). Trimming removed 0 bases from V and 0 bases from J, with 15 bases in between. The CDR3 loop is CSARDSPLGSSYEQYF. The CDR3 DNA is TGCAGTGCTAGAGATTCCCCCCTGGGCAGCTCCTACGAGCAGTACTTC.

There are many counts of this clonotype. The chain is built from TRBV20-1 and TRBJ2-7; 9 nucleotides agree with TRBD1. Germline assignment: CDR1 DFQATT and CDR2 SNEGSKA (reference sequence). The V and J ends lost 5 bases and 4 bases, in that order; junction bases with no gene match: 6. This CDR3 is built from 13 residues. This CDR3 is CSALPDRGYEQYF. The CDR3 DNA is TGCAGTGCTCTTCCGGACAGGGGATACGAGCAGTACTTC.

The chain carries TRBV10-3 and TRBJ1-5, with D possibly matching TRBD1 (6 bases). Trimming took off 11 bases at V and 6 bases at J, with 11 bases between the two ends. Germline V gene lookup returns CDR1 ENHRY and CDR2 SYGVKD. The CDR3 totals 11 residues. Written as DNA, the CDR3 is TGTGCCGTACAGGGTTTTCAGCCCCAGCATTTT. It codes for CAVQGFQPQHF.